This T cell receptor beta chain was sequenced for a study of blood T cell repertoires in COVID-19 (dated by TCRdb to the early 2020s). As for the study more broadly: Samples from collaborators originated in the United States, Italy and Spain and spanned both the acute and convalescent phases of COVID-19. The material from the prospective study consisted of cDNA or gDNA derived from T cells, B-cell-depleted T cells, or PBMCs. Deeply sampled blood TCRbeta repertoires from subjects exposed to, actively infected with, or recovered from COVID-19 were included in the dataset. The repertoires were released in a freely available public database meant as a resource for research on the immune response to SARS-CoV-2. Samples came from the ongoing ImmuneRACE study (first 160 participants) plus 1,254 subjects from 6 global collaborators. The sample metadata nearly always contained a de-identified subject ID, COVID-19 status, age in years and sex. Where HLA class I and class II types were available, the types were taken from metadata supplied by the sample provider, not from assay-based typing. Overall study outcomes, separate from this receptor: The amount of clinical and demographic metadata varied by source and participant and was provided uncurated.

TCRbeta CDR3 regions were amplified from genomic DNA using the immunoSEQ Assay, a bias-controlled multiplex PCR. Per the source publication's procedure: The number of nucleated cells in each sample was estimated from the amplification of reference gene primers within the assay. Sequence reads were collapsed and filtered to measure the absolute abundance of every unique TCRbeta CDR3 rearrangement. Productive Simpson clonality was computed per sample as the square root of Simpson's diversity index over productive rearrangements. Sourced from immuneACCESS, this table was stored by TCRdb with only in-frame sequences that have V and J called. A share of the clones is absent; for the studies checked, an unresolved V gene accounts for under half, and the remainder has no known explanation. V and J calls and clone size are given by that table; D and trimming were obtained from the DNA. Across this sample there are approximately 220,000 clones, with around 83% seen only once. The top ten hold roughly 8.2% of the sample.

Whole blood was collected in K2EDTA tubes by collaborating institutions according to the institutions' own protocols. For TCRbeta analysis, collaborator samples were shipped as frozen whole blood, as isolated PBMCs, or as DNA extracted from either sample type. In regard to this clone: The antigen it binds to is not known. Base qualities are missing; no much larger clone stands one base away.

Trimming accounts for 2 bases at V and 1 base at J, while the number of junction bases matched to no gene is 1. From the cysteine up to the phenylalanine, the CDR3 has a length of 16 residues. Just CDR3 DNA is preserved here, 48 bases in frame from base 1. For CDR1 and CDR2, the germline V gene lists MNHNS and SASEGT. The sequenced sample was peripheral blood. This TCR was recovered from a woman in her forties or fifties with acute or convalescent COVID-19. In this chain, TRBV6-1 is recombined with TRBJ2-3; 12 central bases correspond to TRBD2. CDR3 protein: CASSERLAGGTDTQYF. The sequence in DNA is TGTGCCAGCAGTGAAAGACTAGCGGGAGGCACAGATACGCAGTATTTT.